This entry describes one T cell receptor (beta chain). Antigen: not known. These data belong to a study of T cell responses to AZD1222 COVID-19 vaccine. Clones were read by immunoSEQ multiplex PCR, and TCRdb kept only the in-frame ones, dropping some. The data show approximately 100,000 clones, about 90% seen once. Germline V CDR1 and CDR2: SGHNT, YYREEE (reference sequence). This CDR3 is built from 15 residues. The germline V and J ends were trimmed by 4 bases and 2 bases, with 12 bases remaining between them. Findings and limits, study-wide: Nearly half of spike-specific TCRs reportedly go after variant regions that carry no mutations. Increases in Spike-specific TCR breadth and depth were seen after two AZD1222 doses.

This sequence was found in an adult in good health. Sample: peripheral blood, taken on day 0 of AZD1222 vaccination. This chain links TRBV5-4 with TRBJ1-4, with D perhaps matching TRBD1 (5 bases). The CDR3 protein is CASSPSGGTNEKLFF. CDR3 coding DNA: TGTGCCAGCAGCCCCTCCGGGGGGACTAATGAAAAACTGTTTTTT.